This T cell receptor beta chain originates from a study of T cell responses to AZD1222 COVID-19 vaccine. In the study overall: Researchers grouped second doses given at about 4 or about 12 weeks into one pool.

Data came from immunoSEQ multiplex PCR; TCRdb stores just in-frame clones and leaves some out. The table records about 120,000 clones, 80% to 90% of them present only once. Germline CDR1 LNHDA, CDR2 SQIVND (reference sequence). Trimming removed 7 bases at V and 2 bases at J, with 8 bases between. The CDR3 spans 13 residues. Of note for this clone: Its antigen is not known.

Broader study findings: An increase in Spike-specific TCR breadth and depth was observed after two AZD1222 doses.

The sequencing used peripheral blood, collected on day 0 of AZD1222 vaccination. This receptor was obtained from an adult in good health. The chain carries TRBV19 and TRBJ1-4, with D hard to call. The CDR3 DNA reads TGTGCCAGTAAACGGTTCACTAATGAAAAACTGTTTTTT. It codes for CASKRFTNEKLFF.